This section outlines one T cell receptor beta chain sequence together with its context. This sample was included in a study of early stage breast cancer tumors. Study details: Among approximately 12 ER+/PR+/HER2- tumors, eight were ductal, four lobular. About 10-fold was the mean read coverage per sample.

With 9 bases removed from V and 4 bases from J, the gap between germline ends came to 13 bases. In germline, CDR1 is MNHNS, CDR2 SASEGT. There are 13 residues in the CDR3. TCRdb's copy holds only in-frame clones and misses some; the assay was immunoSEQ multiplex PCR. This sample has fewer than 80,000 clones, with 65% to 85% found just once. The sequence derives from a person in their 40s with breast cancer. The source material was blood. V gene TRBV6-1 combines with J gene TRBJ2-1, with no clear D. CDR3: CASRTTIYNEQFF. The CDR3 DNA reads as TGTGCCAGTAGAACGACAATATACAATGAGCAGTTCTTC.